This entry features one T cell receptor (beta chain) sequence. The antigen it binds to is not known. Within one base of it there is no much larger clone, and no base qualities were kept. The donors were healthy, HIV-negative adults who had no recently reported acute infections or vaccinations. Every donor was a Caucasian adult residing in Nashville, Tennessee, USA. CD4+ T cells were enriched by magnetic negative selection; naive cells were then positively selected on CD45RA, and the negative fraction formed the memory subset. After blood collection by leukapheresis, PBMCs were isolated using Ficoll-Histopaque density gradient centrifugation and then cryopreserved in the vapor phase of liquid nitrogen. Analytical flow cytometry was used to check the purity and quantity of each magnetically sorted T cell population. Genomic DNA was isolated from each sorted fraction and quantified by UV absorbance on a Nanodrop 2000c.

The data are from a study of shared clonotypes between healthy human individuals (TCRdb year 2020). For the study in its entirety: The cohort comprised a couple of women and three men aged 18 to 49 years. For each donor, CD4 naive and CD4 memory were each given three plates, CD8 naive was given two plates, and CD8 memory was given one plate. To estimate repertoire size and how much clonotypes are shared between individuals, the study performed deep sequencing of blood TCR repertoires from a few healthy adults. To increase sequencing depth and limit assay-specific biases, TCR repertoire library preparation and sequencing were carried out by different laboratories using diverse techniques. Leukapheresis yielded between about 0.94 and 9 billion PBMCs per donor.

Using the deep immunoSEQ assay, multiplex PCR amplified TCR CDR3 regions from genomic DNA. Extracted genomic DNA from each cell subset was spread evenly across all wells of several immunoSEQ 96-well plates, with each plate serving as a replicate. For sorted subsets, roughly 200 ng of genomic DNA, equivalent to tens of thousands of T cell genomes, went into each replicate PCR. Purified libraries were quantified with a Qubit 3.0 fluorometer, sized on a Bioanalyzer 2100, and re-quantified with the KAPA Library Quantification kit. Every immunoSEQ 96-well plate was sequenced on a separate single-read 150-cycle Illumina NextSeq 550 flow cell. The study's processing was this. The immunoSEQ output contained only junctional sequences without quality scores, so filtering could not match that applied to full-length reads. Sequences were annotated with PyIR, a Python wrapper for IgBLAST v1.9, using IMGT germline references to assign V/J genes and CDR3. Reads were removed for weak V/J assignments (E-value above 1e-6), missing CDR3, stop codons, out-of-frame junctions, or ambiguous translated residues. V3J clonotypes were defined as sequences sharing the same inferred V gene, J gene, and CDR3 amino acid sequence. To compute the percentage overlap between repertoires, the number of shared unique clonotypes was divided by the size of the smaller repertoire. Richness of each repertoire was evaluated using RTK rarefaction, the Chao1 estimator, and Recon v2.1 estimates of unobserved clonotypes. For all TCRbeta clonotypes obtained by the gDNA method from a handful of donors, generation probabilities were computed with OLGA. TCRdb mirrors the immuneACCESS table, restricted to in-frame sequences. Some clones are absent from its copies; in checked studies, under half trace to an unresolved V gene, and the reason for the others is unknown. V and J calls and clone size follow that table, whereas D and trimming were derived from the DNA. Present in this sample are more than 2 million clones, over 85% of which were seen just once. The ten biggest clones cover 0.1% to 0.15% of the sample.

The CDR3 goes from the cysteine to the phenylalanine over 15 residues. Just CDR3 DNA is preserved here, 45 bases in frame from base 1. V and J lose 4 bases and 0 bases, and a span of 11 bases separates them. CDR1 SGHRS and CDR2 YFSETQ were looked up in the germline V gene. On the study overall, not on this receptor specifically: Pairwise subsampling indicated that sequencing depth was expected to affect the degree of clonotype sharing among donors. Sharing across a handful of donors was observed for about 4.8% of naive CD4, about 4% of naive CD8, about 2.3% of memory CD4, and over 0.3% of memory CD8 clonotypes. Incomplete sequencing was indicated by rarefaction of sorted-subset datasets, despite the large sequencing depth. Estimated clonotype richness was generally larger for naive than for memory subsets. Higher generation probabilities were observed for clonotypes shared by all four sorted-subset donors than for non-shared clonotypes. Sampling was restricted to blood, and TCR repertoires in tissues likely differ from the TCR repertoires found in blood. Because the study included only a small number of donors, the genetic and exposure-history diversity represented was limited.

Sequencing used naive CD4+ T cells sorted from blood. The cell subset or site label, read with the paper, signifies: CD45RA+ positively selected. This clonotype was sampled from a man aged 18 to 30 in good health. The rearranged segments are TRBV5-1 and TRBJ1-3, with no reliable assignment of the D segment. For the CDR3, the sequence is CASSTPSGSGNTIYF. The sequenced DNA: TGCGCCAGCAGCACCCCGTCGGGCTCTGGAAACACCATATATTTT.